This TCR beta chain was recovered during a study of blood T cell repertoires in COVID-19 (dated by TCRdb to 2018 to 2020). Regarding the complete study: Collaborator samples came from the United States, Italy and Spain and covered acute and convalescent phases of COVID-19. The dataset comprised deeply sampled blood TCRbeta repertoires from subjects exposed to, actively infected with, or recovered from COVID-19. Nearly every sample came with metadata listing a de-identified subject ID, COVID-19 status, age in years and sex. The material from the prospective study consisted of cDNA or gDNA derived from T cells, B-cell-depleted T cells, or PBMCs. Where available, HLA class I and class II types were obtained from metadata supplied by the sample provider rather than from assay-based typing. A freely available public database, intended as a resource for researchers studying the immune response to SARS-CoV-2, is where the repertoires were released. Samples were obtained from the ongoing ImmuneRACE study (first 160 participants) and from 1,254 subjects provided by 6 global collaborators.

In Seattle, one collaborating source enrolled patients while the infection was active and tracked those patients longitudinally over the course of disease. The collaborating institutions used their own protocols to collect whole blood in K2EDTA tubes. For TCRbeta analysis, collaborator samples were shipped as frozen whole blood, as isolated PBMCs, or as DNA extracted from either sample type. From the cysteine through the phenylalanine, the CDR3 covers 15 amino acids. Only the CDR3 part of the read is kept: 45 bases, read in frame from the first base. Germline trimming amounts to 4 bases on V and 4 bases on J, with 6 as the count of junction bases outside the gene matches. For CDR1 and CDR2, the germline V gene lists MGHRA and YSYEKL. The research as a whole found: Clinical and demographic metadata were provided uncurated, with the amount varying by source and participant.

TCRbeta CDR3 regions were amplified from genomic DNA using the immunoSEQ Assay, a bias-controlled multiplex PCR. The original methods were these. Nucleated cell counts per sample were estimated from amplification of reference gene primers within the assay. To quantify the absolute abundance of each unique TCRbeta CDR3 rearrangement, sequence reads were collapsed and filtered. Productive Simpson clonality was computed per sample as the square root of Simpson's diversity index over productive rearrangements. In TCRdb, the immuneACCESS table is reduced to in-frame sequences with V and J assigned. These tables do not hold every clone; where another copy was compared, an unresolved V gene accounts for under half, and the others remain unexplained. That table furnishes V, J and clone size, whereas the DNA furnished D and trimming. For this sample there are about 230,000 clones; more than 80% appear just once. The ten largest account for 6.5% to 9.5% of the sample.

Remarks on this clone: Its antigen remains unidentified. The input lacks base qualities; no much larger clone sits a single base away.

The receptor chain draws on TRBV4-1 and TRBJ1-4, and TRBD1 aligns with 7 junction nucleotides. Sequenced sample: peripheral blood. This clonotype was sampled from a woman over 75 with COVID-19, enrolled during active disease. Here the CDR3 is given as CASSLRQGINEKLFF. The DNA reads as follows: TGCGCCAGCAGCCTTCGACAGGGCATTAATGAAAAACTGTTTTTT.